The clone carrying this T cell receptor (beta chain) showed up just a few times. Trimming took off 10 bases at V and 7 bases at J, with 23 bases between the two ends. Germline CDR1 and CDR2: MRHNA and SNTAGT. The CDR3 extends over 15 amino acids. Addition of a universal primer site occurred through template switching, and cDNA carried unique molecular identifiers. TCRdb reprocessed the 5' RACE reads via MiXCR and lists one record per CDR3 protein. The table lists some 560,000 distinct CDR3 sequences, approximately 9.6% of them singletons. The data originate from a study of identical twins. Separately, the same data were catalogued under a study of yellow fever vaccine responses in identical twins.

This sequence was found in a woman between 18 and 29 years old in good health. The chain employs TRBV6-4 and TRBJ2-1; tentatively, D is TRBD2 (5 bases). Sequences were obtained from PBMCs. For the CDR3, the DNA is TGTGCCACCTCACCCCAGTCCGGGGTTGGGAATGAGCAGTTCTTC. Its protein is CATSPQSGVGNEQFF.